The 9 T cell receptor beta chains in this list originate from one sample, sequenced in a study of blood T cell repertoires in COVID-19. TCRdb's table, derived via immunoSEQ multiplex PCR, lists solely in-frame clones and lacks some. The profile shows around 55,000 clones, about nine tenths of them singletons. The specimen sequenced was peripheral blood. These receptors were obtained from a human donor with active COVID-19. The donor label of this sample is uncertain.

The chain carries TRBV28 and TRBJ2-1; 8 bases are shared with TRBD1. CDR1 is MDHEN and CDR2 is SYDVKM in the germline V gene. The CDR3 sequence is 14 residues long. V shed 3 bases, J shed 10 bases, and the junction held 8 bases outside the gene matches. The CDR3: CASSFSLGQAEQFF. The CDR3 nucleotides read TGTGCCAGCAGTTTTAGTTTGGGACAGGCAGAGCAGTTCTTC.

The chain carries TRBV7-9 and TRBJ1-1; unclear D gene. Germline V lookup: CDR1 SEHNR, CDR2 FQNEAQ (reference sequence). The CDR3 is made up of 13 amino acids. Trimming removed 2 bases from V and 3 bases from J, with 7 bases in between. The CDR3 DNA follows: TGTGCCAGCAGCTTAAAGAGGGACACTGAAGCTTTCTTT. This gives the protein CASSLKRDTEAFF.

This sequence joins TRBV6-2 or TRBV6-3 and TRBJ2-7; D ambiguous. This CDR3 region has 16 residues. V lost 3 bases and J lost 2, with 17 bases in between. Germline lookup yields CDR1 MNHEY and CDR2 SVGEGT. CDR3 bases: TGTGCCAGCAGTTATAGGCGAGGTGGCGGTCCCTACGAGCAGTACTTC. Encoded protein: CASSYRRGGGPYEQYF.

This clone occurred once. The chain couples TRBV27 to TRBJ1-1; D gene ambiguous. Looked up from germline, CDR1 is MNHEY and CDR2 is SMNVEV (reference sequence). The CDR3 sequence is 14 residues long. The V and J ends lost 6 bases and 0 bases respectively, with 11 bases between them. CDR3 DNA sequence: TGTGCCAGCAGCCCGTACAGCATGAACACTGAAGCTTTCTTT. Translating it yields CASSPYSMNTEAFF.

The chain has TRBV29-1 and TRBJ2-1; 10 nucleotides line up with TRBD2. CDR1 is SQVTM, CDR2 ANQGSEA, per germline. CDR3 length equals 14 residues. The V gene end was trimmed by 3 bases and the J gene end by 5 bases; junction bases not matched to a gene: 4. The CDR3 region has the DNA TGCAGCGTTGAGCGGACTAGCGGACACAATGAGCAGTTCTTC. It encodes CSVERTSGHNEQFF.

J is TRBJ1-1 and V is TRBV27; unclear D gene. Germline CDR1 and CDR2: MNHEY and SMNVEV (reference sequence). This CDR3 region has 15 residues. Trimming removed 0 bases from V and 8 bases from J, with 16 bases in between. The DNA of the CDR3 is TGTGCCAGCAGTTTATCGCCCTGGGCCCCCCGCGAAGCTTTCTTT. Translating it yields CASSLSPWAPREAFF.

The chain employs TRBV19 and TRBJ1-1; tentatively, D is TRBD1 (6 bases). V lost 3 bases to trimming and J lost 7 bases, with 15 bases between them. Germline lookup yields CDR1 LNHDA and CDR2 SQIVND (reference sequence). The CDR3 spans 14 residues. CDR3 sequence reads: CASSIPQGMGEAFF. In DNA, the CDR3 is TGTGCCAGTAGTATCCCTCAGGGGATGGGTGAAGCTTTCTTT.

The chain has TRBV27 and TRBJ2-2, with TRBD2 as a possible D gene (7 bases). V was shortened by 0 bases and J by 7 bases, with 12 bases between the two germline ends. The CDR3 covers 15 residues. Germline loops: CDR1 MNHEY, CDR2 SMNVEV (reference sequence). CDR3 DNA: TGTGCCAGCAGTTTATCCAGGGGAGGGTACGGGGAGCTGTTTTTT. Protein sequence: CASSLSRGGYGELFF.

The J gene is TRBJ2-2, the V gene TRBV7-3, with D unclear. This CDR3 spans 15 amino acids. Trimming pared 5 bases from V and 1 base from J, leaving 11 bases between. Per germline, CDR1 SGHTA and CDR2 FQGTGA. The CDR3 is CASSPTSLNTGELFF. The CDR3 DNA reads TGTGCCAGCAGCCCAACTTCCTTGAACACCGGGGAGCTGTTTTTT. The complete variable domain, with remaining parts taken from reference TRBV7-3 and TRBJ2-2, reads GAGVSQTPSNKVTEKGKYVELRCDPISGHTALYWYRQSLGQGPEFLIYFQGTGAADDSGLPNDRFFAVRPEGSVSTLKIQRTERGDSAVYLCASSPTSLNTGELFFGEGSRLTVL.